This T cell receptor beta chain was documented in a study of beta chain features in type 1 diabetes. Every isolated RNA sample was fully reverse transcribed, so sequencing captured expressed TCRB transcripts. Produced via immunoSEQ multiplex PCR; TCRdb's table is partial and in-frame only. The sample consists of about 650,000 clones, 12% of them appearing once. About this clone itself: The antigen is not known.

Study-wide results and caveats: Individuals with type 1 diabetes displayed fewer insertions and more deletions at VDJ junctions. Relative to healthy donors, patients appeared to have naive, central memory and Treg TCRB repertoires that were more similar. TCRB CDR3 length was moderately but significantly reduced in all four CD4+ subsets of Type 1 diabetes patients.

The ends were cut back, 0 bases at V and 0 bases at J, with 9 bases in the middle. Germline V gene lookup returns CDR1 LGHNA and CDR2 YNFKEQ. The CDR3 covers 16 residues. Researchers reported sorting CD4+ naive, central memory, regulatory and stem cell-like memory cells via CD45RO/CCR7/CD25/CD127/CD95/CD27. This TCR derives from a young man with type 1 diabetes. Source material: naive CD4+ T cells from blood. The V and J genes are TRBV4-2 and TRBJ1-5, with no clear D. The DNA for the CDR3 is TGTGCCAGCAGCCAAGATAGAGAGGGTAGCAATCAGCCCCAGCATTTT. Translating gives CASSQDREGSNQPQHF.